This T cell receptor (beta chain) is from a study of blood T cell repertoires in COVID-19 (dated by TCRdb to the early 2020s). Study-level background: Collaborator samples came from the United States, Italy and Spain and covered acute and convalescent phases of COVID-19. The prospective study material was composed of cDNA or gDNA derived from T cells, B-cell-depleted T cells, or PBMCs. Subjects who had been exposed to COVID-19, were actively infected with it, or had recovered from it provided the deeply sampled blood TCRbeta repertoires that made up the dataset. A freely available public database, intended as a resource for researchers studying the immune response to SARS-CoV-2, is where the repertoires were released. The samples were drawn from the first 160 participants of the ongoing ImmuneRACE study and from more than 1,000 subjects provided by 6 global collaborators. Sample metadata almost always included a de-identified subject ID, COVID-19 status, age in years and sex. Where available, HLA class I and class II types were obtained from metadata supplied by the sample provider rather than from assay-based typing. Results the study describes overall, beyond this receptor: How much clinical and demographic metadata was included differed by source and by participant, and the metadata was provided uncurated.

TCRbeta CDR3 regions were amplified from genomic DNA using the immunoSEQ Assay, a bias-controlled multiplex PCR. Regarding the original processing steps: The number of nucleated cells in each sample was estimated from the amplification of reference gene primers within the assay. To quantify the absolute abundance of each unique TCRbeta CDR3 rearrangement, sequence reads were collapsed and filtered. For each sample, productive Simpson clonality was calculated as the square root of Simpson's diversity index across productive rearrangements. As stored in TCRdb, this immuneACCESS dataset retains in-frame rearrangements with V and J assigned. A fraction of the clones does not appear; measured against another copy, unresolved V genes explain less than half of the discrepancy, and the remainder lacks a known reason. V, J and clone size are those of that table, while D and trimming were read from the DNA. This sample comprises tens of thousands of clones, around 83% of them detected only once. The ten biggest clones cover about 5.2% of the sample.

Whole blood was collected in K2EDTA tubes by collaborating institutions according to the institutions' own protocols. For TCRbeta analysis, collaborator samples were shipped as frozen whole blood, as isolated PBMCs, or as DNA extracted from either sample type. Regarding this clone: The target of this receptor is not known. No base qualities exist here, and no much larger clone lies one base off it.

The CDR3 spans 15 residues, from the cysteine through the phenylalanine. Of the read, only the CDR3 DNA is kept; its 45 bases are in frame from base 1. CDR1 and CDR2 are drawn from the germline V gene (reference sequence): MNHNY, SVGAGI. The germline V and J ends show losses of 6 bases and 7 bases respectively, and no gene match explains 10 bases of the junction. The chain is assembled from TRBV6-6 and TRBJ2-1, with 9 middle bases fitting TRBD2. The source is a human donor in a cohort sampled during active COVID-19. Sequenced material: peripheral blood. The DNA is TGTGCCAGCAGCCCCGGGCTAGCGGGGAGGAATGAGCAGTTCTTC. Translated, it reads CASSPGLAGRNEQFF.